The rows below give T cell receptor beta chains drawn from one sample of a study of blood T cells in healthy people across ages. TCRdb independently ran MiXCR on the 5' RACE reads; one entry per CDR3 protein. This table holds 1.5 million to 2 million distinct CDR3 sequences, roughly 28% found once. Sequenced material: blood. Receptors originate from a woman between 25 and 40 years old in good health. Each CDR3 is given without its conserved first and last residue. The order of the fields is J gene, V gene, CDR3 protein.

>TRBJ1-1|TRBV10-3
AISESSWAAEAF
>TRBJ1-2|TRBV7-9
ASSLEILGLDGYT
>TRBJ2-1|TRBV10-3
AISESDRGINEQF
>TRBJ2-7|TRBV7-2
ASSKAAYEQY
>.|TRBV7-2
ASGSASGTREQY
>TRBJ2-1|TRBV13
ASSSDPGKSDEQF
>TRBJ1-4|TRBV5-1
ASSLPGAANEKLF
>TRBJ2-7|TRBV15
ATSRVGTEDNYEQY
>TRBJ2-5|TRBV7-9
ASSWRSQETQY
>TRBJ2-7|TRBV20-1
SASGAAYEQY
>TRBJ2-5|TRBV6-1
ASSVTKQGAGETQY
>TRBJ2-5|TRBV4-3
ASSQVEGGATGETQY
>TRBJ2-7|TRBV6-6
ASSYSVGAGGGYEQY
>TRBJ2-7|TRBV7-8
ASGEILAGATHSRSEQY
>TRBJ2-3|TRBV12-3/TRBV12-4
ASSFTSRTDAQY
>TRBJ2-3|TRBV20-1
SARPPSGGGTDTQY
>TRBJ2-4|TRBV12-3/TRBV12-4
ASSSSSPVNEQY
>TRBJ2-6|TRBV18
ASSPQGASSGANVLT
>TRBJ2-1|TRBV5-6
ASSFIGIYNEQF
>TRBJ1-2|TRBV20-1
SARADYGYT
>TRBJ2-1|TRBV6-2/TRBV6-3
ASSQTSSSLEF
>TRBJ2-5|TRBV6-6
ASGFALREQY
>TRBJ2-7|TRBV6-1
ASSEVREYEQY
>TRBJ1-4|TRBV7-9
ARSLALRGETNEKLF
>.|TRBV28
ASSLLGIGRNNEQY
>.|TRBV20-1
SADSFSGRGETQY
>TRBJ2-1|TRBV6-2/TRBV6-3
ASSNSARYNEQF
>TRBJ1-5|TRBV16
ASSPSGSGQPQH
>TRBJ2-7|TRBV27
ASSPSRVPPYEQY
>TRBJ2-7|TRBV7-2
ASSLGLRDRAYEQY
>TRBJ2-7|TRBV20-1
SASRDARVHEQY
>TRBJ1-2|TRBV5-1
ASSLGGLSGDRYGYT
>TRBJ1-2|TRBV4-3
ASSQGWDRDNYGYT
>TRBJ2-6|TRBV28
ASTSQGAVSGANVLT
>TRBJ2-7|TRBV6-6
ASSWDRSSYEQY
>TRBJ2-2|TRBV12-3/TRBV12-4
ASRTPGQNTGELF
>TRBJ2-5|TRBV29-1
SVLWGEQY
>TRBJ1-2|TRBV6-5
ASSYYGQAGTLYGYT
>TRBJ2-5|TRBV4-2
ASSQVTPTDKRGGDETQY
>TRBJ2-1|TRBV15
ATSPWDRYNEQF
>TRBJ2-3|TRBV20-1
SANRGTGDTQY
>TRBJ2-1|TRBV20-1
SVGLVQGGFNEQF
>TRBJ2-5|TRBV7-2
ASSRTLGVETQY
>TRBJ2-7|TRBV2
ASTHRKPSYEQY
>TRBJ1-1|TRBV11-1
ASSRTGGDHNTEAF
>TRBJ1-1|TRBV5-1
ASSLDWGSRAF
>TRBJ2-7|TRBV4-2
ASSQDYGRGQGGRYEQY
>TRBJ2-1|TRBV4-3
ASSQERGSDNEQF
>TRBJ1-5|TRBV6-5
ASRTRTGLQFGNQPQH
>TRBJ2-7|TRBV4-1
ASSQEAVREVNAYEQY
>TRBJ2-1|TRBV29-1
SVEDPHVGNEQF
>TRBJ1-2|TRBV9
ASSVDVNYGYT
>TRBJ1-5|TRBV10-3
AIGVQPQH
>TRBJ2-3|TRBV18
ANSRDILPSDTQY